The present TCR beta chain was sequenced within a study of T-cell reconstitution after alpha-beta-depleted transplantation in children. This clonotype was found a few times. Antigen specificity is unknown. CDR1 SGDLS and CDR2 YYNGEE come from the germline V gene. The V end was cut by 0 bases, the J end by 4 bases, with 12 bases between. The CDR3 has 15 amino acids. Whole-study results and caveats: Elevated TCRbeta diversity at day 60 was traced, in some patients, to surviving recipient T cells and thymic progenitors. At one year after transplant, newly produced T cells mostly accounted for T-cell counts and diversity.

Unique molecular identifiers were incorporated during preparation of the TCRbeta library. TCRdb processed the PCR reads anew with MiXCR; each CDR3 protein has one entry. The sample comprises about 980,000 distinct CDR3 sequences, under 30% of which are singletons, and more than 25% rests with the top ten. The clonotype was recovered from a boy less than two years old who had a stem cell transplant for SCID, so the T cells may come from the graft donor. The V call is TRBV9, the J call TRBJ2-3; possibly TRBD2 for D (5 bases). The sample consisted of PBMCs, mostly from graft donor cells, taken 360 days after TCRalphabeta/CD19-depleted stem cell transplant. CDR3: CASSVDGVMADTQYF. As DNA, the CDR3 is TGTGCCAGCAGCGTAGACGGGGTGATGGCAGATACGCAGTATTTT.